This entry lists 32 T cell receptor beta chains sequenced from one sample in a study of persistence of HIV-infected CD4 T cells. No antigen has been identified for these receptors. This was the immunoSEQ version 4 assay in survey mode. TCRdb's table, derived via immunoSEQ multiplex PCR, lists solely in-frame clones and lacks some. The table has roughly 60,000 clones, 70% to 75% seen once. An overlapping HIV-1 Gag peptide pool stimulated these cells at 1 ug/peptide/mL. CD40L/CD69 double-negative CD45RO-high memory CD4+ T cells were collected. The sample was CD4+ T cells sorted from PBMCs after 18-hour stimulation, taken from a patient who received antiretroviral therapy. The source is an adult man with HIV who was CMV-seropositive.

V gene TRBV20-1 combines with J gene TRBJ1-2; 7 nucleotides match TRBD1. This CDR3 comprises 14 residues. Germline values: CDR1 DFQATT, CDR2 SNEGSKA (reference sequence). J lost 7 bases, V lost 5 bases, and 13 bases had no gene match. Written as DNA, the CDR3 is TGCAGTGCTGGTGAGGGACAGAAGTTGGGTGGCTACACCTTC. This sequence encodes CSAGEGQKLGGYTF.

On this clone itself: Other DNA variants within this sample encode the same CDR3. J is TRBJ1-1 and V is TRBV27; TRBD1 aligns across 9 bases. Germline V lookup: CDR1 MNHEY, CDR2 SMNVEV (reference sequence). V shed 6 bases, J shed 4 bases, and the junction held 9 bases outside the gene matches. The CDR3 consists of 15 residues. The CDR3 region has the DNA TGTGCCAGCAGCCCCGGGACAGGGAGAGGCACTGAAGCTTTCTTT. It encodes CASSPGTGRGTEAFF.

This clone showed up just a few times. This chain uses TRBV5-1 with TRBJ2-2, with D tentatively TRBD1 or TRBD2 (5 bases each). The CDR3 length is 16 residues. In germline, CDR1 is SGHRS, CDR2 YFSETQ. V shed 4 bases and J shed 3 bases, with 16 bases lying between them. The CDR3 sequence: CASSLGPTEDTGELFF. The CDR3 coding sequence is TGCGCCAGCAGCCTGGGACCAACCGAGGACACCGGGGAGCTGTTTTTT.

The table lists this clone with a few counts. The V call is TRBV18, the J call TRBJ2-2; 9 bases map to TRBD1. Germline values: CDR1 KGHSH, CDR2 LQKENI. There are 16 residues in the CDR3. V dropped 5 bases and J dropped 1; count of bases not matched to a gene: 5. As DNA, the CDR3 is TGTGCCAGCTCATACGGGACAGGGCAGAACACCGGGGAGCTGTTTTTT. Protein product: CASSYGTGQNTGELFF.

CDR3 DNA: TGTGCCAGCAAGGATCACCAGGGAAAAAACATTCAGTACTTC. Protein: CASKDHQGKNIQYF. The chain links TRBV2 to TRBJ2-4; TRBD1 might be the D (5 bases). The CDR3 is 14 residues long. Germline V lookup: CDR1 SNHLY, CDR2 FYNNEI. The V gene lost 7 bases and the J gene lost 4 bases, with 14 bases spanning the gap.

This clone was found once. This chain uses TRBV5-1 with TRBJ2-7, with D possibly being TRBD2 (5 bases). Trimming shortened V by 7 bases and J by 6 bases, and 11 bases separated the two germline ends. Germline CDR1 and CDR2: SGHRS and YFSETQ. The length of the CDR3 is 11 residues. The CDR3 sequence: CASWEYGEQYF. CDR3 nucleotide sequence: TGCGCCAGCTGGGAGTACGGCGAGCAGTACTTC.

The chain carries TRBV18 and TRBJ1-1; a weak D match, TRBD1 (5 bases). Germline-derived CDR1 and CDR2 are KGHSH and LQKENI. The V end was cut by 6 bases, the J end by 0 bases, with 14 bases between. The CDR3 contains 15 residues. The CDR3 loop is CASSLGAVMNTEAFF. CDR3 coding DNA: TGTGCCAGCTCTCTTGGGGCGGTCATGAACACTGAAGCTTTCTTT.

The chain carries TRBV13 and TRBJ1-1, with TRBD1 as a possible D gene (5 bases). There are 16 residues in the CDR3. Trimming removed 5 bases at V and 7 bases at J, with 23 bases between. CDR1 and CDR2 from the germline V gene are PRHDT and FYEKMQ (reference sequence). DNA for the CDR3: TGTGCCAGCAGCCCGGGGGGGACCTTAATTTCACTTGAAGCTTTCTTT. Translation gives CASSPGGTLISLEAFF.

This clone was detected only a few times. The chain carries TRBV6-1 and TRBJ2-6; D possibly corresponds to TRBD2 (6 bases). Germline values: CDR1 MNHNS, CDR2 SASEGT. The CDR3 is 16 residues long. Trimming removed 3 bases from V and 2 bases from J, with 11 bases in between. The CDR3 reads CASSELGGTGANVLTF. The CDR3 DNA follows: TGTGCCAGCAGTGAGCTGGGAGGTACTGGGGCCAACGTCCTGACTTTC.

This chain links TRBV4-2 with TRBJ2-3; 11 bases fit TRBD2. This CDR3 has 19 residues. Germline values: CDR1 LGHNA, CDR2 YNFKEQ. V lost 1 base and J lost 2; bases outside the gene matches: 11. The CDR3 DNA sequence: TGTGCCAGCAGCCAAGCCTTAGCGGGGGGGCGAGGGGTCACAGATACGCAGTATTTT. Translating it yields CASSQALAGGRGVTDTQYF.

The chain recombines TRBV7-8 with TRBJ1-5; TRBD1 might be the D (5 bases). Trimming pared 3 bases from V and 4 bases from J, leaving 13 bases between. This CDR3 has 15 residues. Per germline, CDR1 SGHVS and CDR2 FQNEAQ. CDR3 sequence (DNA): TGTGCCAGCAGCTTGGGGGAAATTCGGAATCAGCCCCAGCATTTT. Protein sequence: CASSLGEIRNQPQHF.

This clone counts as medium-sized. J is TRBJ2-1 and V is TRBV5-5, with 11 bases fitting TRBD2. V was pared by 2 bases and J by 0 bases, with 7 bases of the junction left unmatched. The CDR3 is made up of 18 amino acids. Germline CDR1 reads SGHKS; CDR2 reads YYEKEE (reference sequence). The CDR3 sequence: CASSLTTSGGHSYNEQFF. Here the CDR3 DNA reads TGTGCCAGCAGCTTAACAACTAGCGGGGGTCACTCCTACAATGAGCAGTTCTTC.

The chain has TRBV2 and TRBJ2-3; possible D gene TRBD2, 6 bases. V was clipped by 7 bases and J by 8 bases, with 19 bases between them. The V gene's germline CDR1 is SNHLY and CDR2 FYNNEI. This CDR3 is 14 amino acids long. Here the CDR3 DNA reads TGTGCCAGCACTTCGACGAGCCGGGGAGGTACGCAGTATTTT. Protein sequence: CASTSTSRGGTQYF.

This chain joins TRBV6-6 and TRBJ1-5; D unresolved. The CDR3 is 16 amino acids. V was trimmed by 4 bases and J by 2 bases, leaving 15 bases between them. The germline CDR1 and CDR2 sequences are MNHNY and SVGAGI (reference sequence). The CDR3 spells CASSSLSAGGNQPQHF. In DNA form, the CDR3 reads TGTGCCAGCAGTTCCCTCTCCGCGGGTGGCAATCAGCCCCAGCATTTT.

The sample holds a few counts of this clone. The chain uses TRBV10-2 and TRBJ1-4, with 11 nucleotides matching TRBD1. The J segment lost 7 bases and the V segment lost 4 bases, leaving 8 bases of the junction unmatched. The CDR3 contains 16 residues. CDR1 and CDR2 from the germline V gene are WSHSY and SAAADI. The CDR3, as DNA: TGCGCCAGCAGTGCTAGATGGACAGGGGGCCCTGAAAAACTGTTTTTT. Its protein is CASSARWTGGPEKLFF.

For this clone: An end of the junction does not agree with germline; a read error may underlie this. This CDR3 is CASTILETQYF. The DNA of the CDR3 is TGTGCAAGCACTATCCTCGAGACGCAGTATTTT. This chain joins TRBV7-8 and TRBJ2-3; D gene unclear. Germline V lookup: CDR1 SGHVS, CDR2 FQNEAQ. The CDR3 loop spans 11 amino acids.

The chain combines TRBV2 with TRBJ1-4; 9 nucleotides match TRBD1. Germline loops: CDR1 SNHLY, CDR2 FYNNEI. CDR3 length: 14 residues. The V and J ends lost 6 bases and 7 bases, in that order; junction bases with no gene match: 6. The CDR3 nucleotides read TGTGCCAGCAGGGGCGGGACAGGGAGTGAAAAACTGTTTTTT. It is translated as CASRGGTGSEKLFF.

There are a few counts of this clone. CDR3 bases: TGTGCCAGCAGCTTATACGGCACGACTAATGAAAAACTGTTTTTT. Translating it yields CASSLYGTTNEKLFF. V gene TRBV5-6 combines with J gene TRBJ1-4, with D uncertain. Trimming took 2 bases from V and 2 from J, leaving 10 bases between them. Germline CDR1 is SGHDT and CDR2 is YYEEEE. CDR3 size: 15 residues.

The chain employs TRBV3-1 (or the pseudogene TRBV3-2) and TRBJ1-4; D gene unclear. This CDR3 region has 12 residues. V lost 7 bases and J lost 3, with 6 bases in between. Germline assignment: CDR1 LGHDT and CDR2 YNNKEL (reference sequence). The CDR3 nucleotides are TGTGCCAGCAAGGATGCTAATGAAAAACTGTTTTTT. Translated: CASKDANEKLFF.

V usage is TRBV29-1 and J usage is TRBJ2-6, with 7 bases that match TRBD1. This CDR3 region has 14 residues. V was clipped by 6 bases and J by 2 bases; unmatched bases: 4. Per germline, CDR1 SQVTM and CDR2 ANQGSEA. The CDR3, as DNA: TGCAGCGTCCAGACAGGGACTGGGGCCAACGTCCTGACTTTC. Its translation is CSVQTGTGANVLTF.

V gene TRBV5-8 combines with J gene TRBJ2-3; D possibly corresponds to TRBD2 (6 bases). Deletions cut 2 bases from V and 0 bases from J, with 13 bases between. The CDR3 totals 16 residues. Germline CDR1 SGHTS, CDR2 YDEGEE. The CDR3 DNA is TGTGCCAGCAGCTTCCAGTGGGGGACTAGCACAGATACGCAGTATTTT. It translates to CASSFQWGTSTDTQYF.

The chain couples TRBV11-1 to TRBJ1-1; TRBD1 agrees at 7 bases. The CDR3 sequence is 15 residues long. Trimming at V came to 2 bases and at J to 3 bases, leaving 6 bases not matched to a gene. The V gene's germline CDR1 is SGHAT and CDR2 FQDESV (reference sequence). The CDR3 is CASSLTVTGDTEAFF. The CDR3 DNA reads TGTGCCAGCAGCTTAACCGTTACAGGGGACACTGAAGCTTTCTTT. The entire variable domain, with the rest obtained from reference TRBV11-1 and TRBJ1-1, is as follows: EAEVAQSPRYKITEKSQAVAFWCDPISGHATLYWYRQILGQGPELLVQFQDESVVDDSQLPKDRFSAERLKGVDSTLKIQPAELGDSAMYLCASSLTVTGDTEAFFGQGTRLTVV.

The table lists this clone with a count of one. This chain links TRBV21-1 with TRBJ2-1; no DNA check was done on the table's D call, TRBD2. TRBV21-1 is recorded as a pseudogene. The CDR3 has 19 amino acids. The CDR3 DNA reads as TGTGCCAGCAGCAACCCCTACACAGAGAGCGGGGGATGGTTTGGTGAGCAGTTCTTC. Protein: CASSNPYTESGGWFGEQFF.

This sequence joins TRBV9 and TRBJ2-7, with D perhaps TRBD1 (6 bases). V gave up 0 bases and J gave up 0 bases, with 10 bases separating them. The CDR3 length is 15 residues. Germline V gene sequence: CDR1 SGDLS, CDR2 YYNGEE. CDR3 nucleotides: TGTGCCAGCAGCGTAGGACAGGTTCTCTCCTACGAGCAGTACTTC. Translating gives CASSVGQVLSYEQYF.

The chain couples TRBV29-1 to TRBJ1-2; D call uncertain. CDR1 is SQVTM, CDR2 ANQGSEA, per germline. The CDR3 is 13 residues long. The V end lost 4 bases, the J end lost 6 bases, and 15 bases lay between the germline ends. This chain's CDR3 is CSVVSIGGNGYTF. CDR3 in DNA: TGCAGCGTTGTCTCGATTGGAGGGAATGGCTACACCTTC.

V and J are TRBV7-9 and TRBJ1-1, with D possibly matching TRBD1 (6 bases). CDR1 SEHNR and CDR2 FQNEAQ come from the germline V gene (reference sequence). The length of the CDR3 is 15 residues. Between the trimmed V and J ends, which lost 7 bases and 7 bases, there was a span of 22 bases. The CDR3 is CASTRPNAGAGEAFF. The DNA for the CDR3 is TGTGCCAGCACCAGGCCTAATGCGGGGGCAGGTGAAGCTTTCTTT.

This clone was observed a few times. V and J are TRBV7-2 and TRBJ1-5; TRBD1 matches at 8 bases. The germline CDR1 and CDR2 sequences are SGHTA and FQGNSA. There are 15 residues in the CDR3. J lost 4 bases, V lost 1 base, and 3 bases had no gene match. The CDR3 coding sequence is TGTGCCAGCAGCTTAGGGGGGACAGGTAATCAGCCCCAGCATTTT. Protein: CASSLGGTGNQPQHF.

The CDR3 nucleotides are TGTGCAAGTCGCTTAGCGACCGGGGATACGCAGTATTTT. It yields the protein CASRLATGDTQYF. The chain has TRBV12-2 and TRBJ2-3; the table's TRBD2 call for D was not verified on the DNA. TRBV12-2 is reported as a pseudogene. The CDR3 has 13 residues.

The J gene is TRBJ1-1, the V gene TRBV3-1 (or the pseudogene TRBV3-2); TRBD1 matches at 10 bases. This CDR3 comprises 12 residues. The ends lost 6 bases at V and 11 bases at J; junction bases unmatched: 6. The germline V gene encodes CDR1 LGHDT and CDR2 YNNKEL (reference sequence). CDR3 DNA sequence: TGTGCCAGCAGTCCCGGACAGGGGGACGCTTTCTTT. It yields the protein CASSPGQGDAFF.

The V gene is TRBV29-1, the J gene TRBJ2-2; weak D call: TRBD2 (6 bases). V was cut by 4 bases and J by 1 base, with 16 bases left in between. Germline CDR1 and CDR2: SQVTM and ANQGSEA. This CDR3 has 16 residues. CDR3 residues: CSVALIQEGNTGELFF. Here the CDR3 DNA reads TGCAGCGTTGCCCTGATTCAGGAGGGGAACACCGGGGAGCTGTTTTTT.

With respect to this clone: The sample has other DNA sequences that encode this CDR3 too. The rearrangement links TRBV4-1 to TRBJ2-3; D is unresolved. The CDR3 loop spans 15 amino acids. The ends were cut back, 0 bases at V and 2 bases at J, with 9 bases in the middle. Germline V gene lookup returns CDR1 MGHRA and CDR2 YSYEKL. CDR3 loop: CASSQDGTVTDTQYF. CDR3 bases: TGCGCCAGCAGCCAAGATGGAACAGTCACAGATACGCAGTATTTT.

This chain joins TRBV5-4 and TRBJ2-2; tentative D call: TRBD2 (5 bases). CDR1 and CDR2 (germline): SGHNT, YYREEE (reference sequence). The CDR3 runs 14 residues. V gave up 0 bases and J gave up 6 bases, with 9 bases separating them. The DNA for the CDR3 is TGTGCCAGCAGCTTGGGGCGCGGGTCCGGGGAGCTGTTTTTT. Amino acid sequence: CASSLGRGSGELFF.